The T cell receptor (beta chain) described here comes from a study of shared clonotypes between healthy human individuals. The study's findings and limits: Roughly 4.6% of naive CD4 clonotypes were common to a few donors.

The table lists this clone with a count of one. What it binds is not known. The table came from immunoSEQ multiplex PCR; TCRdb's copy has only in-frame clones and leaves some out. The sample lists roughly 2.1 million clones, approximately 94% occurring once. CD45RO-negative, CCR7-selected cells formed the naive CD8 fraction, which excluded terminally differentiated effector memory CD45RA+ cells. Nashville, Tennessee was home to all donors, each a Caucasian adult. Per the germline V gene, CDR1 is SGHAT and CDR2 is FQNNGV. Trimming stripped 2 bases from V and 2 bases from J, with 12 bases between. This CDR3 contains 15 residues.

The J gene is TRBJ2-5, the V gene TRBV11-2; a weak D match, TRBD2 (5 bases). Sequencing used naive CD8+ T cells from PBMCs. The receptor was isolated from a man younger than 35 in good health. Some clones in this sample may be carry-over from other donors' samples. The DNA of the CDR3 is TGTGCCAGCAGCTTAAGCCCGGGGTGGCAAGAGACCCAGTACTTC. Residues: CASSLSPGWQETQYF. Drawing the rest from reference TRBV11-2 and TRBJ2-5, the complete variable domain is EAGVAQSPRYKIIEKRQSVAFWCNPISGHATLYWYQQILGQGPKLLIQFQNNGVVDDSQLPKDRFSAERLKGVDSTLKIQPAKLEDSAVYLCASSLSPGWQETQYFGPGTRLLVL.